This entry is about one T cell receptor beta chain. Other nucleotide sequences from this sample produce the same CDR3. The data originate from a study of control samples from healthy donors and cancer patients. Germline V gene lookup returns CDR1 MNHNY and CDR2 SVGAGI (reference sequence). Deletions cut 3 bases from V and 2 bases from J, with 8 bases between. This CDR3 has 14 residues. The data were produced by immunoSEQ multiplex PCR, yet TCRdb's version contains in-frame clones alone and is incomplete. The sample has 150,000 or so clones; 80% to 95% are singletons. The TCR was taken from a young man in good health. J is TRBJ1-5 and V is TRBV6-6; no clear D. The specimen was blood. CDR3 loop: CASSYPGGNQPQHF. The CDR3 DNA follows: TGTGCCAGCAGTTATCCTGGGGGCAATCAGCCCCAGCATTTT.